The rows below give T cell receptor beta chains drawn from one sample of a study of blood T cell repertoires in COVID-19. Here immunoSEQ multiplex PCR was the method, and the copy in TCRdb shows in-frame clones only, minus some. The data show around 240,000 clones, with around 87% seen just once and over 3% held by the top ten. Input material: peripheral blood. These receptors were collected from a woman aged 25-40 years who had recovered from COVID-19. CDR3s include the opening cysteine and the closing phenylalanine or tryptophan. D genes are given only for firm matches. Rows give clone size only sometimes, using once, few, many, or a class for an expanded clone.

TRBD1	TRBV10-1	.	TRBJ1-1	CASKTGGAPTTEAFF	TGCGCCAGCAAAACAGGGGGCGCTCCGACCACTGAAGCTTTCTTT
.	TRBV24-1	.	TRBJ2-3	CATSANSGPTDTQYF	TGTGCCACCAGTGCAAACAGCGGACCCACAGATACGCAGTATTTT
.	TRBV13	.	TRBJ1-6	CASSQRTEDNSPLHF	TGTGCCAGCAGCCAACGGACAGAGGATAATTCACCCCTCCACTTT
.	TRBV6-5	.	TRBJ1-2	CASSSRGRGDYGYTF	TGTGCCAGCAGTTCGCGCGGGAGGGGCGACTATGGCTACACCTTC
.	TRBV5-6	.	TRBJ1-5	CASSLYQGGNQPQHF	TGTGCCAGCAGCTTGTATCAGGGCGGCAATCAGCCCCAGCATTTT
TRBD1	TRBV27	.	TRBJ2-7	CASSPTQGLVPYEQYF	TGTGCCAGCAGTCCGACACAGGGGCTGGTCCCCTACGAGCAGTACTTC
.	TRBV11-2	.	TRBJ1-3	CASSLIALGNTIYF	TGTGCCAGCAGCTTGATAGCCCTGGGAAACACCATATATTTT
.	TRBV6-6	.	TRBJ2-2	CASNRGAGTGELFF	TGTGCCAGCAACCGGGGGGCCGGCACCGGGGAGCTGTTTTTT
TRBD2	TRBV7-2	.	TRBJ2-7	CASSLAASGGVGEQYF	TGTGCCAGCAGCTTAGCGGCTAGCGGGGGGGTCGGCGAGCAGTACTTC
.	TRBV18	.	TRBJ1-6	CASSPEAGADNSPLHF	TGTGCCAGCTCACCAGAGGCAGGGGCCGATAATTCACCCCTCCACTTT
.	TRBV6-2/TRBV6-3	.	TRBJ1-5	CASSYPGEGQPQHF	TGTGCCAGCAGTTATCCAGGGGAGGGACAGCCCCAGCATTTT
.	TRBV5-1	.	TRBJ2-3	CASSLWTAPDTQYF	TGCGCCAGCAGCTTATGGACTGCCCCAGATACGCAGTATTTT
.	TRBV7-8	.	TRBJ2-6	CASSKDEAISGANVLTF	TGTGCCAGCAGCAAAGATGAGGCAATCTCTGGGGCCAACGTCCTGACTTTC
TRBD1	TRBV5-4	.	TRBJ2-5	CASSYPQQGGETQYF	TGTGCCAGCAGCTACCCTCAACAGGGGGGAGAGACCCAGTACTTC
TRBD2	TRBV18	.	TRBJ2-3	CASSPGLAGYTDTQYF	TGTGCCAGCTCACCGGGACTAGCGGGGTACACAGATACGCAGTATTTT
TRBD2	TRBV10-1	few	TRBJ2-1	CASSERRGVGNEQFF	TGCGCCAGCAGTGAGAGGCGGGGGGTTGGAAATGAGCAGTTCTTC
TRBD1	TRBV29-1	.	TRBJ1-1	CSGTGGNTEAFF	TGCAGCGGGACAGGGGGCAACACTGAAGCTTTCTTT